These 30 T cell receptor beta chains originate from one sample sequenced in a study of OX40 agonist ivuxolimab in advanced cancers. The data were produced by immunoSEQ multiplex PCR, yet TCRdb's version contains in-frame clones alone and is incomplete. The sample carries tens of thousands of clones, approximately 87% recorded once. This specimen consisted of CD4+ or CD8+ T cells sorted from blood, obtained in a trial of the OX40 agonist ivuxolimab. These receptor sequences come from an adult with an advanced solid tumor such as melanoma, head and neck, liver or kidney cancer.

The rearrangement joins TRBV5-1 to TRBJ1-1, with a weak D call TRBD1 (5 bases). The V gene lost 3 bases and the J gene lost 4 bases, with 10 bases spanning the gap. CDR3 length: 13 residues. CDR1 and CDR2 (germline): SGHRS, YFSETQ. The CDR3 DNA sequence: TGCGCCAGCAGCTCGGACGGGGGCACTGAAGCTTTCTTT. Translating gives CASSSDGGTEAFF.

This clone appeared a few times. V and J are TRBV6-1 and TRBJ2-7; 11 bases line up with TRBD2. V was pared by 3 bases and J by 7 bases, with 8 bases of the junction left unmatched. The CDR3 has 15 residues. Germline lookup yields CDR1 MNHNS and CDR2 SASEGT. The chain's CDR3 is CASSDLAGGPGEQYF. The CDR3 nucleotides are TGTGCCAGCAGTGACTTAGCGGGGGGGCCTGGGGAGCAGTACTTC.

The genes are TRBV9 and TRBJ2-7; TRBD2 is a possible D gene (5 bases). The CDR3 totals 15 residues. The germline V and J ends were trimmed by 0 bases and 5 bases, with 15 bases remaining between them. From germline, CDR1 is SGDLS and CDR2 YYNGEE. CDR3 DNA sequence: TGTGCCAGCAGCGTAGAGGGTTCGGGGTTCAACGAGCAGTACTTC. This encodes CASSVEGSGFNEQYF.

This sequence joins TRBV7-6 and TRBJ1-5; D remains ambiguous. The CDR3 consists of 15 residues. Per the germline V gene, CDR1 is SGHVS and CDR2 is FNYEAQ. Trimming removed 1 base at V and 4 bases at J, with 11 bases between. CDR3 sequence (DNA): TGTGCCAGCAGCTTAGTATACGGACCAAATCAGCCCCAGCATTTT. Amino acid sequence: CASSLVYGPNQPQHF.

This sequence joins TRBV5-1 and TRBJ2-7, with D unresolved. Germline values: CDR1 SGHRS, CDR2 YFSETQ. The V and J ends lost 1 base and 5 bases respectively, with 7 bases between them. CDR3 length equals 12 residues. The CDR3 reads CASSLLQDEQYF. The CDR3 nucleotides are TGCGCCAGCAGCTTGTTGCAGGACGAGCAGTACTTC.

J is TRBJ1-4 and V is TRBV27; the D is unclear. Germline loops: CDR1 MNHEY, CDR2 SMNVEV (reference sequence). CDR3 size: 16 residues. The ends were cut back, 3 bases at V and 0 bases at J, with 11 bases in the middle. DNA of the CDR3: TGTGCCAGCAGTTTGAGTATAAGGGCAACTAATGAAAAACTGTTTTTT. Translated: CASSLSIRATNEKLFF. The whole variable domain, remainder taken from reference TRBV27 and TRBJ1-4, is EAQVTQNPRYLITVTGKKLTVTCSQNMNHEYMSWYRQDPGLGLRQIYYSMNVEVTDKGDVPEGYKVSRKEKRNFPLILESPSPNQTSLYFCASSLSIRATNEKLFFGSGTQLSVL.

The chain has TRBV5-1 and TRBJ2-7, with D maybe TRBD1 (6 bases). Germline V gives CDR1 SGHRS, CDR2 YFSETQ. This CDR3 region has 14 residues. V gave up 3 bases and J gave up 0 bases, with 10 bases separating them. DNA for the CDR3: TGCGCCAGCAGCTCCGACAGGTTCTCCTACGAGCAGTACTTC. It translates to CASSSDRFSYEQYF.

This clone was seen only once. The chain couples TRBV19 to TRBJ1-2, with a possible D match to TRBD1 (6 bases). The germline V gene encodes CDR1 LNHDA and CDR2 SQIVND (reference sequence). V dropped 3 bases and J dropped 4 bases, with 21 bases sitting between them. The CDR3 totals 17 residues. CDR3 nucleotides: TGTGCCAGTAGTATGAAGGGACATCACCCCCAGGGCTATGGCTACACCTTC. Translated: CASSMKGHHPQGYGYTF. Filled out from reference TRBV19 and TRBJ1-2, the complete variable domain reads DGGITQSPKYLFRKEGQNVTLSCEQNLNHDAMYWYRQDPGQGLRLIYYSQIVNDFQKGDIAEGYSVSREKKESFPLTVTSAQKNPTAFYLCASSMKGHHPQGYGYTFGSGTRLTVV.

The chain uses TRBV7-9 and TRBJ1-2, with a weak D call TRBD1 (6 bases). Germline V gene data show CDR1 as SEHNR and CDR2 as FQNEAQ (reference sequence). This CDR3 has 15 amino acids. The ends were cut back, 1 base at V and 8 bases at J, with 17 bases in the middle. CDR3 protein: CASSLGDRSSFGYTF. In nucleotides, the CDR3 is TGTGCCAGCAGCTTAGGCGACAGGTCCTCGTTCGGCTACACCTTC.

The gene calls are TRBV5-1 and TRBJ1-1; D is uncertain. Germline CDR1 reads SGHRS; CDR2 reads YFSETQ. The CDR3 loop spans 14 amino acids. Trimming removed 8 bases at V and 5 bases at J, with 19 bases between. The CDR3 DNA reads TGCGCCAGTCAAATCGACCCCGCGGATACTGAAGCTTTCTTT. This gives the protein CASQIDPADTEAFF.

V usage is TRBV29-1 and J usage is TRBJ2-5, with D tentatively TRBD2 (6 bases). The germline V gene has CDR1 SQVTM and CDR2 ANQGSEA. V lost 2 bases and J lost 1, with 8 bases in between. CDR3 size: 13 residues. The CDR3 sequence is CSVERGLQETQYF. CDR3 nucleotide sequence: TGCAGCGTTGAACGGGGACTCCAAGAGACCCAGTACTTC.

The chain has TRBV19 and TRBJ1-4; D not certain. Germline CDR1 LNHDA, CDR2 SQIVND (reference sequence). This CDR3 has 14 residues. The ends were cut back, 2 bases at V and 4 bases at J, with 8 bases in the middle. The CDR3 nucleotides are TGTGCCAGTAGTATAACGGGAGGTAATGAAAAACTGTTTTTT. This translates into CASSITGGNEKLFF. Based on the CDR3 plus reference TRBV19 and TRBJ1-4, the full variable domain is DGGITQSPKYLFRKEGQNVTLSCEQNLNHDAMYWYRQDPGQGLRLIYYSQIVNDFQKGDIAEGYSVSREKKESFPLTVTSAQKNPTAFYLCASSITGGNEKLFFGSGTQLSVL.

The chain combines TRBV6-5 with TRBJ1-2, with TRBD1 matching over 7 bases. V was pared by 6 bases and J by 2 bases, with 0 bases of the junction left unmatched. Germline loops: CDR1 MNHEY, CDR2 SVGAGI. The CDR3 has 12 residues. CDR3: CASRQGNYGYTF. The CDR3, as DNA: TGTGCCAGCAGACAGGGGAACTATGGCTACACCTTC.

This rearrangement joins TRBV19 to TRBJ1-2; no reliable D call. This CDR3 spans 10 amino acids. The germline V and J ends were trimmed by 6 bases and 4 bases, with 3 bases remaining between them. Germline V lookup: CDR1 LNHDA, CDR2 SQIVND (reference sequence). The DNA of the CDR3 is TGTGCCAGTAGCGGCTATGGCTACACCTTC. Translation: CASSGYGYTF.

The gene calls are TRBV5-8 and TRBJ2-5; maybe TRBD2 (7 bases). There are 16 residues in the CDR3. With 2 bases removed from V and 1 base from J, the gap between germline ends came to 15 bases. Germline-derived CDR1 and CDR2 are SGHTS and YDEGEE. In DNA, the CDR3 is TGTGCCAGCAGCTTTAGGCGGGGGCCGTCCCAAGAGACCCAGTACTTC. It yields the protein CASSFRRGPSQETQYF.

The genes are TRBV6-5 and TRBJ2-5; TRBD1 matches 7 bases. After removal of 2 bases from V and 4 bases from J, the junction contained 7 bases not matched to a gene. Germline V CDR1 and CDR2: MNHEY, SVGAGI. The CDR3 has 15 residues. In DNA, the CDR3 is TGTGCCAGCAGTTACGCCTGGGACAGAAGAGAGACCCAGTACTTC. It yields the protein CASSYAWDRRETQYF.

The V call is TRBV25-1, the J call TRBJ2-5; perhaps TRBD2 as D (5 bases). The CDR3 has 13 amino acids. The germline V and J ends were trimmed by 3 bases and 0 bases, with 5 bases remaining between them. Per germline, CDR1 MGHDK and CDR2 SYGVNS. Here the CDR3 DNA reads TGTGCCAGCAGTGACGGGAACCAAGAGACCCAGTACTTC. Translating gives CASSDGNQETQYF.

This chain connects TRBV2 to TRBJ1-2, with a possible D match to TRBD1 (5 bases). CDR3 length: 13 amino acids. Germline lookup yields CDR1 SNHLY and CDR2 FYNNEI. V was cut by 3 bases and J by 8 bases, with 13 bases left in between. CDR3 protein: CASSERGSGGYTF. The CDR3 nucleotides read TGTGCCAGCAGTGAGAGGGGATCGGGGGGCTACACCTTC.

The chain links TRBV7-9 to TRBJ1-2; a possible D gene is TRBD1 (5 bases). V lost 5 bases to trimming and J lost 4 bases, with 11 bases between them. The germline V gene has CDR1 SEHNR and CDR2 FQNEAQ (reference sequence). The CDR3 consists of 13 residues. This CDR3 is CASSPDSFYGYTF. CDR3 DNA: TGTGCCAGCAGCCCAGACAGCTTCTATGGCTACACCTTC.

The J gene is TRBJ2-3, the V gene TRBV18; D possibly corresponds to TRBD1 (6 bases). V was clipped by 6 bases and J by 0 bases, with 13 bases between them. CDR3 length: 15 residues. CDR1 and CDR2 from the germline V gene are KGHSH and LQKENI. The CDR3: CASSSGGSSTDTQYF. Written as DNA, the CDR3 is TGTGCCAGCTCCTCTGGGGGCTCTAGCACAGATACGCAGTATTTT.

The chain combines TRBV6-1 with TRBJ1-3; D not certain. V lost 4 bases and J 0 bases, leaving 10 bases between the germline ends. Germline CDR1 and CDR2: MNHNS and SASEGT. This CDR3 spans 15 amino acids. CDR3 sequence: CASSADSNSGNTIYF. The CDR3 DNA sequence: TGTGCCAGCAGTGCGGATTCGAACTCTGGAAACACCATATATTTT.

V is TRBV19 and J is TRBJ2-5; D tentatively fits TRBD1 or TRBD2 (6 bases each). The V end was cut by 6 bases, the J end by 5 bases, with 22 bases between. CDR3 length: 16 residues. CDR1 is LNHDA and CDR2 is SQIVND in the germline V gene (reference sequence). The CDR3 sequence is CASSPQRWGAGETQYF. The CDR3, as DNA: TGTGCCAGTAGCCCCCAAAGGTGGGGGGCAGGCGAGACCCAGTACTTC.

This clone came up a few times. This chain links TRBV25-1 with TRBJ1-6; 12 bases map to TRBD1. J gave up 9 bases and V 2 bases, and 11 bases lay outside the gene matches. Per the germline V gene, CDR1 is MGHDK and CDR2 is SYGVNS. CDR3 length equals 18 residues. CDR3: CASSEKGFGTGGRSPLHF. The CDR3 DNA sequence: TGTGCCAGCAGTGAAAAGGGGTTTGGGACAGGGGGCCGTTCACCCCTCCACTTT.

The chain couples TRBV5-1 to TRBJ2-3, with unresolved D. The ends were cut back, 4 bases at V and 4 bases at J, with 10 bases in the middle. The CDR3 loop spans 13 amino acids. The germline V gene has CDR1 SGHRS and CDR2 YFSETQ. CDR3 coding DNA: TGCGCCAGCAGCACCAGACCCGCAGATACGCAGTATTTT. Its translation is CASSTRPADTQYF. Full variable domain (outside the CDR3, taken from reference TRBV5-1 and TRBJ2-3): KAGVTQTPRYLIKTRGQQVTLSCSPISGHRSVSWYQQTPGQGLQFLFEYFSETQRNKGNFPGRFSGRQFSNSRSEMNVSTLELGDSALYLCASSTRPADTQYFGPGTRLTVL.

The rearrangement joins TRBV7-2 to TRBJ2-6; no definite D call. This CDR3 is 15 amino acids long. Germline V gives CDR1 SGHTA, CDR2 FQGNSA. Trimming removed 5 bases at V and 2 bases at J, with 10 bases between. Written as DNA, the CDR3 is TGTGCCAGCAGCCCCAGTTGGGCTGGGGCCAACGTCCTGACTTTC. This sequence encodes CASSPSWAGANVLTF.

The gene calls are TRBV25-1 and TRBJ2-5; TRBD1 aligns across 7 bases. J lost 2 bases, V lost 3 bases, and 3 bases had no gene match. The CDR3 has 14 amino acids. Germline V lookup: CDR1 MGHDK, CDR2 SYGVNS. The CDR3 spells CASSEWDRQETQYF. In nucleotides, the CDR3 is TGTGCCAGCAGTGAGTGGGACAGACAAGAGACCCAGTACTTC.

Concerning this clone: The junction does not match germline at one end; this may be a read error. The genes are TRBV19 and TRBJ2-7, with TRBD1 matching over 7 bases. The CDR3 loop spans 15 amino acids. The germline CDR1 and CDR2 sequences are LNHDA and SQIVND (reference sequence). The CDR3 DNA reads as TGTGCCAGTAGTTCTTCCGGGACAGCCAACTACGGGCAGTACTTC. It translates to CASSSSGTANYGQYF.

The chain couples TRBV4-2 to TRBJ1-3; D is undetermined. The germline V gene has CDR1 LGHNA and CDR2 YNFKEQ. The CDR3 runs 17 residues. Trimming shortened V by 1 base and J by 1 base, and 14 bases separated the two germline ends. The CDR3 sequence: CASSQGVMGGSGNTIYF. In nucleotides, the CDR3 is TGTGCCAGCAGCCAAGGCGTTATGGGAGGGTCTGGAAACACCATATATTTT.

This chain uses TRBV5-4 with TRBJ2-7, with 10 nucleotides matching TRBD1. V lost 4 bases, J lost 5 bases, and 6 bases stayed unmatched. Germline V gives CDR1 SGHNT, CDR2 YYREEE (reference sequence). The CDR3 loop spans 14 amino acids. CDR3 in amino acids: CASSSWTGGDEQYF. The CDR3 DNA reads TGTGCCAGCAGCAGCTGGACAGGGGGGGACGAGCAGTACTTC.

The chain is built from TRBV7-2 and TRBJ1-1; TRBD1 agrees at 9 bases. CDR1 is SGHTA and CDR2 is FQGNSA in the germline V gene. Losses at the gene ends were 3 bases for V and 1 base for J; bases not matched to a gene: 6. The CDR3 runs 16 residues. The CDR3 sequence: CASSLTGGTRNTEAFF. CDR3 coding DNA: TGTGCCAGCAGCTTGACAGGGGGGACCCGGAACACTGAAGCTTTCTTT.